This T cell receptor beta chain was identified during a study of cytomegalovirus exposure and HLA in healthy donors. With 60 Vbeta and 13 Jbeta primers, the PCR was carried out. Repertoires were generated with immunoSEQ multiplex PCR, while TCRdb's copy carries only in-frame clones and drops some. The sample carries 110,000 to 150,000 clones, over 75% recorded once. The CDR3 extends over 16 amino acids. Germline-derived CDR1 and CDR2 are SQVTM and ANQGSEA. The V end lost 3 bases, the J end lost 3 bases, and 20 bases lay between the germline ends. Sequenced sample: PBMCs. This clonotype was obtained from a woman aged 30 to 39 in good health and CMV-seronegative. V usage is TRBV29-1 and J usage is TRBJ1-2; possible D gene TRBD1, 6 bases. Here the CDR3 reads CSVEGHLPKVDYGYTF. The CDR3 coding sequence is TGCAGCGTTGAGGGACACCTCCCTAAAGTTGACTATGGCTACACCTTC.